This TCR beta chain appears in the sequencing data of a study of blood T cell repertoires in COVID-19. Sequenced by immunoSEQ multiplex PCR; TCRdb stores in-frame clones only, minus some. The sample consists of under 300,000 clones, approximately 83% of them appearing once. Trimming left V 6 bases short and J 7 bases short, with 10 bases between. The CDR3 spans 11 residues. Per germline, CDR1 MNHEY and CDR2 SMNVEV (reference sequence). The chain carries TRBV27 and TRBJ2-7, with TRBD1 as a possible D gene (6 bases). The receptor was derived from a woman between 45 and 60 years old who had recovered from COVID-19. The sequenced sample was PBMCs or T cells enriched from blood (not recorded which). This chain's CDR3 is CASSWGREQYF. In DNA form, the CDR3 reads TGTGCCAGCAGCTGGGGGCGGGAGCAGTACTTC.